This TCR delta chain appears in the sequencing data of a study of gamma-delta T cells after stem cell transplantation. A remark on this clone: It differs at one base from a far larger clone, so likely a read error. Other DNA sequences in the sample encode the same CDR3.

The CDR3 contains 18 residues. J was trimmed by 2 bases and V by 3 bases; bases with no gene match: 15. Per the germline V gene, CDR1 is GEAIGNYY and CDR2 is EKD. TCRdb re-analyzed the RT-PCR reads via CATT. Found here are 3,600 or so delta-chain clones, roughly 16% of them singletons; the top ten hold 11% to 15%. The sequence derives from a human donor. It is not recorded whose cells these are; they may come from a transplant donor. The chain couples TRDV2 to TRDJ1; 9 positions match TRDD3. The sample taken for sequencing was gamma-delta T cells. CDR3 residues: CACDSLGPGDTWTDKLIF. DNA of the CDR3: TGTGCCTGTGACTCCCTCGGGCCGGGGGATACTTGGACCGATAAACTCATCTTT.